One T cell receptor beta chain is described in this entry. The CDR3 covers 14 residues. Trimming took off 3 bases at V and 6 bases at J, with 12 bases between the two ends. Germline CDR1 is KGHSH and CDR2 is LQKENI. This entry comes from a study of blood T cell repertoires in COVID-19. Study at large: Spain, Italy and the United States supplied samples that represented acute and convalescent COVID-19. PBMCs, B-cell-depleted T cells, or T cells provided the cDNA or gDNA that made up the material.

TCRdb keeps only in-frame clones here, not all; method: immunoSEQ multiplex PCR. Counted here are around 270,000 clones, around four fifths occurring once; the ten biggest clones make up 4.2%. The J gene is TRBJ2-1, the V gene TRBV18, with D perhaps matching TRBD1 (6 bases). Source material: peripheral blood. The clonotype comes from a man in his sixties with acute or convalescent COVID-19. CDR3 residues: CASSPHQDSNEQFF. The DNA for the CDR3 is TGTGCCAGCTCACCCCACCAGGACAGCAATGAGCAGTTCTTC.